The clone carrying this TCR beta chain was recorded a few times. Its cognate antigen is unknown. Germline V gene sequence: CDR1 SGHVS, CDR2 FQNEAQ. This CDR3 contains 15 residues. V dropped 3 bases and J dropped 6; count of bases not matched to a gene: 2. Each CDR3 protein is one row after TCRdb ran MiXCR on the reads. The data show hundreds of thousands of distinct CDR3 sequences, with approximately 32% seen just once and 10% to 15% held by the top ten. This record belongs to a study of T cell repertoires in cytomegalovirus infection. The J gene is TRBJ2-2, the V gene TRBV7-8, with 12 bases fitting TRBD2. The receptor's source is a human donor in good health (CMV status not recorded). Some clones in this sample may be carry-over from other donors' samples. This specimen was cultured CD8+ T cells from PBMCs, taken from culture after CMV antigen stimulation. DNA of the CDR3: TGTGCCAGCAGCTTCCTAGCGGGGGGGGCCGGGGAGCTGTTTTTT. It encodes CASSFLAGGAGELFF.